This T cell receptor beta chain was captured by sequencing in a study of shared clonotypes between healthy human individuals. Broader study findings: Deeper or shallower sequencing was expected to change how clonotypes are shared among donors. A generally larger estimated richness was seen in naive subsets than in memory subsets.

Deep-level running was used for the assay. Profiling relied on immunoSEQ multiplex PCR, and the TCRdb table lists in-frame clones only, not all of them. In the table there are over 850,000 clones, around 78% of which are singletons. On this clone itself: The antigen remains undetermined.

Germline values: CDR1 SGHTA, CDR2 FQGNSA. The CDR3 sequence is 15 residues long. J was trimmed by 1 base and V by 5 bases; bases with no gene match: 5. The chain has TRBV7-2 and TRBJ2-7; TRBD2 matches at 10 bases. The sequence was obtained from a man aged 18 to 29 in good health. Some clones in this sample may be carry-over from other donors' samples. The material sequenced was memory CD4+ T cells from PBMCs. Indicated subset: CD45RA-negative fraction. DNA for the CDR3: TGTGCCAGCAGCCTAGGACTAGCGGAATCCTACGAGCAGTACTTC. It yields the protein CASSLGLAESYEQYF.